The 6 T cell receptor beta chains below come from one sample, sequenced in a study of blood T cell repertoires in COVID-19. The repertoire was sequenced with immunoSEQ multiplex PCR; TCRdb's copy has only in-frame clones and lacks some. The sample has 150,000 or so clones; about 86% are singletons. The sequencing input was peripheral blood. The receptors come from a woman aged 55-75 years with acute or convalescent COVID-19.

The chain joins TRBV5-4 to TRBJ2-5, with a tentative D call TRBD1 (7 bases). The CDR3 extends over 14 amino acids. V was pared by 4 bases and J by 3 bases, with 13 bases between. Germline assignment: CDR1 SGHNT and CDR2 YYREEE (reference sequence). CDR3 sequence reads: CASSPRRGEETQYF. In nucleotides, the CDR3 is TGTGCCAGCAGCCCCCGCAGGGGGGAAGAGACCCAGTACTTC.

V is TRBV7-2 and J is TRBJ2-3; TRBD1 is a possible D gene (6 bases). Trimming stripped 0 bases from V and 6 bases from J, with 10 bases between. CDR1 SGHTA and CDR2 FQGNSA come from the germline V gene. CDR3 size: 14 residues. This chain's CDR3 is CASSLAGAADTQYF. The CDR3 bases are TGTGCCAGCAGCTTAGCGGGGGCCGCCGATACGCAGTATTTT. The whole variable domain, filled in from reference TRBV7-2 and TRBJ2-3, reads GAGVSQSPSNKVTEKGKDVELRCDPISGHTALYWYRQSLGQGLEFLIYFQGNSAPDKSGLPSDRFSAERTGGSVSTLTIQRTQQEDSAVYLCASSLAGAADTQYFGPGTRLTVL.

This chain uses TRBV6-5 with TRBJ2-1; 9 positions agree with TRBD2. The germline V gene has CDR1 MNHEY and CDR2 SVGAGI. This CDR3 contains 13 residues. With 5 bases clipped from V and 7 bases from J, the junction kept 3 bases outside the gene matches. CDR3 DNA sequence: TGTGCCAGCAGTCGGCTAGCGGGGAATGAGCAGTTCTTC. It specifies CASSRLAGNEQFF.

The rearrangement uses TRBV2 and TRBJ1-5; 8 bases line up with TRBD1. CDR1 and CDR2 (germline): SNHLY, FYNNEI. V gave up 7 bases and J gave up 2 bases; unmatched junction bases: 4. The CDR3 length is 14 residues. The CDR3 is CASKEDRGNQPQHF. CDR3 sequence (DNA): TGTGCCAGCAAGGAGGACAGGGGCAATCAGCCCCAGCATTTT.

The J gene is TRBJ1-1, the V gene TRBV5-1; TRBD1 might be the D (5 bases). The length of the CDR3 is 17 residues. Germline V lookup: CDR1 SGHRS, CDR2 YFSETQ. V lost 3 bases and J lost 2, with 20 bases in between. Written as DNA, the CDR3 is TGCGCCAGCAGCTCGAAGCCCCCCCCAGGGCTAAACACTGAAGCTTTCTTT. It codes for CASSSKPPPGLNTEAFF. Filled out from reference TRBV5-1 and TRBJ1-1, the complete variable domain reads KAGVTQTPRYLIKTRGQQVTLSCSPISGHRSVSWYQQTPGQGLQFLFEYFSETQRNKGNFPGRFSGRQFSNSRSEMNVSTLELGDSALYLCASSSKPPPGLNTEAFFGQGTRLTVV.

The chain has TRBV4-1 and TRBJ2-1; tentatively, D is TRBD1 (6 bases). Germline lookup yields CDR1 MGHRA and CDR2 YSYEKL. The CDR3 has 13 residues. Trimming pared 5 bases from V and 9 bases from J, leaving 14 bases between. As DNA, the CDR3 is TGCGCCAGCAGCGATGAACAGGGCTCTGAGCAGTTCTTC. Protein sequence: CASSDEQGSEQFF.